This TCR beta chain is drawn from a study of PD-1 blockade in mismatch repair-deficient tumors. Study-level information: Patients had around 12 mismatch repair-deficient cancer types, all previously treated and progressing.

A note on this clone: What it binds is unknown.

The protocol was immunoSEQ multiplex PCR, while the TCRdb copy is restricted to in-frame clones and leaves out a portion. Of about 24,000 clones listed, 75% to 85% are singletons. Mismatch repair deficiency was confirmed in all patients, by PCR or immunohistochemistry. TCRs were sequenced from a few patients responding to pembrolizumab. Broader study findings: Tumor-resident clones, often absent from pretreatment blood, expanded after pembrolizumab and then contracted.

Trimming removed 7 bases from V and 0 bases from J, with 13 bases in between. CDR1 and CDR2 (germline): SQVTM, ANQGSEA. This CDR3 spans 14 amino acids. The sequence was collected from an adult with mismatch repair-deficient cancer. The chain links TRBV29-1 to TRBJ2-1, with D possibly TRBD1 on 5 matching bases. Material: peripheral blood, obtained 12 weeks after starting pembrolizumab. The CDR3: CSATTANSYNEQFF. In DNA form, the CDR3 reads TGCAGCGCCACGACAGCCAACTCCTACAATGAGCAGTTCTTC.